This paragraph covers one T cell receptor beta chain sequence. This CDR3 region has 19 residues. Trimming removed 2 bases at V and 0 bases at J, with 19 bases between. Germline CDR1 reads SGHNT; CDR2 reads YENEEA. The data were taken from a study of T cell changes during pregnancy in multiple sclerosis. Sequencing used immunoSEQ multiplex PCR; TCRdb keeps in-frame clones, though not all of them. The table includes roughly 23,000 clones, 91% detected once. V gene TRBV11-3 combines with J gene TRBJ1-4; possibly TRBD1 for D (6 bases). Sequenced material: CD4+ T cells from peripheral blood mononuclear cells, taken in the third trimester of pregnancy. This TCR came from a female donor in good health, enrolled as a control in a pregnancy study. CDR3 nucleotides: TGTGCCAGCAGCTTAAAGGGGGAACTAGGGGAGACAACTAATGAAAAACTGTTTTTT. This encodes CASSLKGELGETTNEKLFF.